This T cell receptor (beta chain) stems from a study of T cell responses to AZD1222 COVID-19 vaccine. Study conclusions and caveats: Just a handful of AZD1222 recipients tested seropositive at baseline. Possibly, clonal diversity was underestimated; donors were largely white British and included more females. Nearly half of unique spike-specific TCRs reportedly avoided B.1.351 and B.1.1.7 mutated regions.

Produced via immunoSEQ multiplex PCR; TCRdb's table is partial and in-frame only. The sample contains 60,000 to 90,000 clones, roughly 80% of which appear only once. As regards this clone: Its target is not known.

Germline-derived CDR1 and CDR2 are LNHDA and SQIVND (reference sequence). The CDR3 is 15 amino acids. Between the trimmed V and J ends, which lost 1 base and 4 bases, there was a span of 13 bases. The V gene is TRBV19, the J gene TRBJ1-1; D uncertain. The sequencing here drew on peripheral blood, taken 28 days after the second dose of the MenACWY control vaccine. The sequence was obtained from an adult who received the MenACWY meningococcal vaccine as a control. CDR3 sequence reads: CASSIGLSRVTEAFF. The CDR3 DNA follows: TGTGCCAGTAGTATAGGGTTAAGTAGGGTCACTGAAGCTTTCTTT.